The 8 T cell receptor beta chains presented below share a single source sample, sequenced in a study of blood T cell repertoires in COVID-19. Clones were sequenced by immunoSEQ multiplex PCR, and TCRdb holds only the in-frame ones, with some missing. This sample has fewer than 60,000 clones; approximately 95% occur once, and the top ten carry roughly 1%. Specimen: peripheral blood. Receptor source: a man between 60 and 75 years old with COVID-19, enrolled during active disease.

V and J are TRBV30 and TRBJ1-4; D is ambiguous. CDR3 length equals 13 residues. Trimming pared 4 bases from V and 6 bases from J, leaving 12 bases between. Germline V gene sequence: CDR1 GTSNPN, CDR2 SVGIG (reference sequence). In nucleotides, the CDR3 is TGTGCCTGGAATCCGGGAACCGATGAAAAACTGTTTTTT. As protein: CAWNPGTDEKLFF.

The rearrangement links TRBV29-1 to TRBJ2-7, with TRBD2 identical over 13 bases. Trimming cost V 6 bases and J 6 bases; bases outside gene matches: 14. The CDR3 runs 16 residues. The germline gives CDR1 SQVTM, CDR2 ANQGSEA. The CDR3: CSVGLWTSGSRGEQYF. The CDR3 coding sequence is TGCAGCGTGGGGTTATGGACTAGCGGGAGTCGGGGCGAGCAGTACTTC.

This clone appeared a single time. The CDR3 region is CASSLAAGTETQYF. The CDR3 DNA reads as TGCGCCAGCAGCTTGGCCGCAGGAACAGAGACCCAGTACTTC. This chain connects TRBV5-1 to TRBJ2-5; D gene unclear. V lost 0 bases, J lost 4 bases, and 10 bases lay in between. CDR3 length equals 14 residues. The germline V gene encodes CDR1 SGHRS and CDR2 YFSETQ.

The J gene is TRBJ2-7, the V gene TRBV19, with TRBD1 matching 12 bases. Per germline, CDR1 LNHDA and CDR2 SQIVND (reference sequence). V lost 4 bases, J lost 7 bases, and 11 bases stayed unmatched. The length of the CDR3 is 16 residues. The CDR3 nucleotides are TGTGCCAGTAGTAACCGCCGGGACAGGGGGCTGGAAGAGCAGTACTTC. It codes for CASSNRRDRGLEEQYF.

The rearrangement joins TRBV5-1 to TRBJ1-1; D is ambiguous. Germline CDR1 reads SGHRS; CDR2 reads YFSETQ. Trimming took 0 bases from V and 1 from J, leaving 10 bases between them. This CDR3 region has 15 residues. The CDR3 is CASSLETQKNTEAFF. The CDR3 DNA reads TGCGCCAGCAGCTTGGAGACTCAGAAGAACACTGAAGCTTTCTTT.

This chain connects TRBV7-9 to TRBJ2-2; D call uncertain. This CDR3 is built from 14 residues. V lost 5 bases and J lost 0, with 7 bases in between. Per germline, CDR1 SEHNR and CDR2 FQNEAQ (reference sequence). The CDR3: CASSSEANTGELFF. The CDR3 DNA follows: TGTGCCAGCAGCAGCGAGGCGAACACCGGGGAGCTGTTTTTT.

This clone was observed a single time. The chain couples TRBV5-1 to TRBJ1-5; TRBD1 agrees at 7 bases. Germline assignment: CDR1 SGHRS and CDR2 YFSETQ. Unmatched junction bases numbered 9, after V lost 3 bases and J lost 6 bases. This CDR3 contains 15 residues. The CDR3 DNA is TGCGCCAGCAGCTACCTAGGGACAGTGAGTCAGCCCCAGCATTTT. Translated, it gives CASSYLGTVSQPQHF.

CDR3 in DNA: TGTGCCAGCAGCTTAGGACGACAGGGTGATGGCTACACCTTC. Translating gives CASSLGRQGDGYTF. V and J are TRBV11-2 and TRBJ1-2, with 7 nucleotides matching TRBD1. CDR3 size: 14 residues. With V trimmed by 1 base and J by 6 bases, 5 bases remained unmatched. CDR1 is SGHAT, CDR2 FQNNGV, per germline.